This T cell receptor beta chain was identified during a study of cytomegalovirus exposure and HLA in healthy donors. Trimming stripped 3 bases from V and 5 bases from J, with 9 bases between. The germline V gene encodes CDR1 MNHEY and CDR2 SMNVEV (reference sequence). This CDR3 has 13 residues. Sequencing was performed with immunoSEQ multiplex PCR; in TCRdb, only in-frame clones are kept and a portion is missing. Of about 130,000 clones in the sample, approximately 90% were seen once. Findings and caveats of the study: Diagnosis of cytomegalovirus status made by the classifier reportedly showed high specificity and sensitivity. Cytomegalovirus-associated status was assigned to more than 150 TCR beta chains. Subsequent analysis revealed that first-cohort TCR clusters tended to co-occur in the roughly 120 validation repertoires.

To note about this clone: The antigen remains undetermined.

The sample taken for sequencing was PBMCs. This sequence originates from a woman in her 30s in good health and CMV-seropositive. The chain is built from TRBV27 and TRBJ2-3, with D maybe TRBD2 (5 bases). The CDR3 loop is CASSFIRGDTQYF. CDR3 bases: TGTGCCAGCAGTTTTATTCGGGGAGATACGCAGTATTTT.